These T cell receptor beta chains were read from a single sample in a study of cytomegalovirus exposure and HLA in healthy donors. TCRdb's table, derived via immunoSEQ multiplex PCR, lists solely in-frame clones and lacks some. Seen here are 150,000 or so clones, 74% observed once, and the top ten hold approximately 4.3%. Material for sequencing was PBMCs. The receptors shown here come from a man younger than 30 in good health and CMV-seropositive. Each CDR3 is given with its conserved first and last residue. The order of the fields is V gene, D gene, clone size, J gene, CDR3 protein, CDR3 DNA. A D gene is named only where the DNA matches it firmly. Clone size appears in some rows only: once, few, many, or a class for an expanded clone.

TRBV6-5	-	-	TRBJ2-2	CASSYSAATGELFF	TGTGCCAGCAGTTACTCGGCGGCCACCGGGGAGCTGTTTTTT
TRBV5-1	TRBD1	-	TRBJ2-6	CASSLLTGEKSGANVLTF	TGCGCCAGCAGCTTGCTGACAGGGGAGAAATCTGGGGCCAACGTCCTGACTTTC
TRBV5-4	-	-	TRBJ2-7	CASSLETGSPYEQYF	TGTGCCAGCAGCTTGGAAACAGGGTCCCCCTACGAGCAGTACTTC
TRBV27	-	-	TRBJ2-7	CASSFAGRSYEQYF	TGTGCCAGCAGTTTTGCAGGCCGCTCCTACGAGCAGTACTTC
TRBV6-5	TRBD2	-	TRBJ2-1	CASTASGGPSDEQFF	TGTGCCAGCACTGCTAGCGGGGGCCCCTCGGATGAGCAGTTCTTC
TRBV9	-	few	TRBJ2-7	CASSVVPGIEQYF	TGTGCCAGCAGCGTAGTTCCGGGGATCGAGCAGTACTTC
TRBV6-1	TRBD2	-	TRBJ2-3	CASSEAIGSGAFTDTQYF	TGTGCCAGCAGTGAAGCTATCGGTAGCGGGGCATTCACAGATACGCAGTATTTT
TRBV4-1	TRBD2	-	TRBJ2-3	CASSTGLAGGDTQYF	TGCGCCAGCAGCACCGGACTAGCGGGGGGAGATACGCAGTATTTT
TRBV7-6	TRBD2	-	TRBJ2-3	CASSLAAGVSTDTQYF	TGTGCCAGCAGCTTAGCGGCGGGGGTTAGCACAGATACGCAGTATTTT
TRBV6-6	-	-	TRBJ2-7	CASSYLSGSYEQYF	TGTGCCAGCAGTTACCTCTCGGGGTCCTACGAGCAGTACTTC
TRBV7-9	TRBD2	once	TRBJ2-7	CASRPSGAPYEQYF	TGTGCCAGCAGGCCTAGCGGTGCTCCCTACGAGCAGTACTTC
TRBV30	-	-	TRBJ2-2	CAWRFSTGELFF	TGTGCCTGGAGATTTTCGACCGGGGAGCTGTTTTTT
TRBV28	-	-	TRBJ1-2	CASSFPGTRDDGGYTF	TGTGCCAGCAGTTTTCCCGGGACACGGGATGACGGTGGCTACACCTTC
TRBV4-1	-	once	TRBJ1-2	CASSQGMQGNYGYTF	TGCGCCAGCAGCCAAGGAATGCAGGGAAACTATGGCTACACCTTC
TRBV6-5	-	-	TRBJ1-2	CASSSGHIYGYTF	TGTGCCAGCAGCTCGGGACATATCTATGGCTACACCTTC
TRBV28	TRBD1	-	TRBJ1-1	CASSLEGAWTEAFF	TGTGCCAGCAGTTTAGAGGGGGCTTGGACTGAAGCTTTCTTT
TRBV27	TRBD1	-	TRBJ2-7	CASSDRVFGEQYF	TGTGCCAGCTCGGACAGGGTGTTTGGTGAGCAGTACTTC
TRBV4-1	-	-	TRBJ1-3	CASSLTEAASLGNTIYF	TGCGCCAGCAGCTTGACAGAGGCAGCGTCTTTGGGAAACACCATATATTTT
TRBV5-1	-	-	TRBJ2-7	CASSLLDTTYEQYF	TGCGCCAGCAGCTTGTTAGATACGACCTACGAGCAGTACTTC
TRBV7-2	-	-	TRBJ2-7	CASSLASGLHEQYF	TGTGCCAGCAGCTTAGCTAGTGGGCTCCACGAGCAGTACTTC
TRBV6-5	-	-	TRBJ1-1	CASRNGQNTEAFF	TGTGCCAGCAGAAATGGACAGAACACTGAAGCTTTCTTT
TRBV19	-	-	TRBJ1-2	CASSIKNSRNTF	TGTGCCAGTAGTATTAAGAACAGCCGAAACACCTTC
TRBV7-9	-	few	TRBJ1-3	CASSLTDSGNTIYF	TGTGCCAGCAGCTTAACAGACTCTGGAAACACCATATATTTT
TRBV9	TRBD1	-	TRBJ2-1	CASSVRDSYNEQFF	TGTGCCAGCAGCGTCCGGGACAGTTACAATGAGCAGTTCTTC
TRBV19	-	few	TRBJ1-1	CASSIDRGRAEAFF	TGTGCCAGTAGTATAGACAGGGGTCGAGCTGAAGCTTTCTTT
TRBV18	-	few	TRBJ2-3	CASSPVAEADTQYF	TGTGCCAGCTCACCGGTGGCGGAGGCAGATACGCAGTATTTT
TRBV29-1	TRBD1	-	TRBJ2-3	CSVVDRGSTDTQYF	TGCAGCGTGGTAGACAGGGGGAGCACAGATACGCAGTATTTT
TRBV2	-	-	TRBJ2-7	CASRPPGYEQYF	TGTGCCAGCAGACCCCCGGGTTACGAGCAGTACTTC
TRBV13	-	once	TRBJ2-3	CASSLGRRAANF	TGTGCCAGCAGCTTAGGCCGCCGAGCTGCGAATTTT
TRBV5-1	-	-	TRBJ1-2	CASSPSGEGGYTF	TGCGCCAGCAGCCCCTCGGGGGAGGGCGGCTACACCTTC
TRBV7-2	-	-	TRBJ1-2	CASSLGPRGGYTF	TGTGCCAGCAGCTTAGGTCCCCGGGGAGGCTACACCTTC
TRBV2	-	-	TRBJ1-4	CASSLRPEKLFF	TGTGCCAGCAGCCTCAGGCCTGAAAAACTGTTTTTT
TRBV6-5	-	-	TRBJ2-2	CASSQIRNTGELFF	TGTGCCAGCAGTCAGATACGGAACACCGGGGAGCTGTTTTTT
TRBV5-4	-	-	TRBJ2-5	CASSGRDTRETQYF	TGTGCCAGCAGCGGGAGGGACACGCGAGAGACCCAGTACTTC
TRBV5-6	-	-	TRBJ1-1	CASSLVDSNTEAFF	TGTGCCAGCAGCTTGGTAGACAGTAACACTGAAGCTTTCTTT
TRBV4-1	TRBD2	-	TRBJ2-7	CASSQVGLASYEQYF	TGCGCCAGCAGCCAAGTCGGACTAGCCTCCTACGAGCAGTACTTC
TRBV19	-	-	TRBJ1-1	CASSPGYTEAFF	TGTGCCAGTAGTCCAGGGTACACTGAAGCTTTCTTT
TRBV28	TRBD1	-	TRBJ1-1	CASSFRDRGRVMWTEAFF	TGTGCCAGCAGTTTCCGGGACAGGGGGCGAGTTATGTGGACTGAAGCTTTCTTT
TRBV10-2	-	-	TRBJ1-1	CASRGGENTEAFF	TGCGCCAGCAGGGGTGGAGAGAACACTGAAGCTTTCTTT
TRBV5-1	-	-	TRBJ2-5	CASSLPPKETQYF	TGCGCCAGCAGCTTGCCCCCCAAAGAGACCCAGTACTTC
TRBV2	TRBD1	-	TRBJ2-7	CATTGQGYEQYF	TGTGCCACCACCGGACAGGGCTACGAGCAGTACTTC
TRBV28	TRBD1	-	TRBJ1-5	CASSLSSGTGGNQPQHF	TGTGCCAGCAGTTTATCTAGTGGGACAGGGGGCAATCAGCCCCAGCATTTT
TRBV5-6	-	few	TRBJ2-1	CASIQYNEQFF	TGTGCCAGCATCCAGTACAATGAGCAGTTCTTC
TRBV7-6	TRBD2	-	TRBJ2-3	CASSSRTSGSADTQYF	TGTGCCAGCAGCTCCCGGACTAGCGGGAGCGCAGATACGCAGTATTTT
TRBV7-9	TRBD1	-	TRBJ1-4	CASSPGDRGEANEKLFF	TGTGCCAGCAGCCCAGGAGACAGGGGAGAGGCTAATGAAAAACTGTTTTTT
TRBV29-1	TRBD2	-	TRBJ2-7	CSVEGGGGTYEQYF	TGCAGCGTTGAAGGGGGCGGGGGGACCTACGAGCAGTACTTC
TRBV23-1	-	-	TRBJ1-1	CASSQFGCEAFF	TGCGCCAGCAGTCAATTCGGGTGTGAAGCTTTCTTT
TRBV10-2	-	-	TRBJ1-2	CASSDQAVYGYTF	TGCGCCAGCAGTGACCAGGCCGTCTATGGCTACACCTTC
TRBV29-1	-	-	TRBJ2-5	CSAQPRAGETQYF	TGCAGCGCCCAACCCAGGGCTGGAGAGACCCAGTACTTC
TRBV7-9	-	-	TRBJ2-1	CASSLMPGGAGEQFF	TGTGCCAGCAGCTTAATGCCCGGGGGAGCAGGTGAGCAGTTCTTC
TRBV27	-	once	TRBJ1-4	CATGLGGSNEKLFF	TGTGCCACGGGACTAGGGGGTAGTAATGAAAAACTGTTTTTT
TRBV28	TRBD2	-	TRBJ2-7	CASSLNPSGSLDEQYF	TGTGCCAGCAGCCTCAATCCTAGCGGGAGTCTCGACGAGCAGTACTTC
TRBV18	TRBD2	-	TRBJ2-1	CASSPLRTSGRSSYNEQFF	TGTGCCAGCTCACCATTAAGGACTAGCGGGAGGAGCTCCTACAATGAGCAGTTCTTC
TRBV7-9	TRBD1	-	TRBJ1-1	CASSYRGNTEAFF	TGTGCCAGCAGCTACAGGGGGAACACTGAAGCTTTCTTT
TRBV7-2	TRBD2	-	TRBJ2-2	CASSFGLAGGGGELFF	TGTGCCAGCAGCTTCGGACTAGCGGGGGGGGGCGGGGAGCTGTTTTTT
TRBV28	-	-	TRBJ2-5	CAEGRETQYF	TGTGCCGAGGGGAGGGAGACCCAGTACTTC